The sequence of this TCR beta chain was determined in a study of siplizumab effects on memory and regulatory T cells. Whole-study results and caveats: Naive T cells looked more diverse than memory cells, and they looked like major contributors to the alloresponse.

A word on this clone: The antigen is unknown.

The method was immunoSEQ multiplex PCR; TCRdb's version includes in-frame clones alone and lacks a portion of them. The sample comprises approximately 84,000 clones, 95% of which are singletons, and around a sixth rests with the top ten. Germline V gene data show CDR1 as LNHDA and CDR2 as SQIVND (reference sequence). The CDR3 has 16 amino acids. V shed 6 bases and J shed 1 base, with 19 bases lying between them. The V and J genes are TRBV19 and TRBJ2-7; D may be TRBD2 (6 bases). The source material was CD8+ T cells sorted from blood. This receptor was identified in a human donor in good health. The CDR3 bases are TGTGCCAGTAGCACAACTGGGGGACTTGAATCCTACGAGCAGTACTTC. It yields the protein CASSTTGGLESYEQYF.